The clone carrying this TCR beta chain was observed many times. The same CDR3 also results from other DNA sequences found in this sample. V lost 5 bases and J lost 4, with 7 bases in between. CDR3 size: 12 residues. Germline CDR1 and CDR2: MNHEY and SVGAGI. This sample is drawn from a study of beta chain features in type 1 diabetes. Expressed TCRB transcripts were sequenced because the isolated RNA had all been reverse transcribed beforehand. Sequenced by immunoSEQ multiplex PCR; TCRdb stores in-frame clones only, minus some. This sample has under 300,000 clones; about 25% occur once, and the top ten carry around 4%.

The J gene is TRBJ2-3, the V gene TRBV6-5; D call uncertain. Input material: central memory CD4+ T cells from blood. The origin of this receptor is a man in his thirties or forties in good health. CDR3 nucleotide sequence: TGTGCCAGCAGTCCCCGGGCAGATACGCAGTATTTT. Translated, it gives CASSPRADTQYF.